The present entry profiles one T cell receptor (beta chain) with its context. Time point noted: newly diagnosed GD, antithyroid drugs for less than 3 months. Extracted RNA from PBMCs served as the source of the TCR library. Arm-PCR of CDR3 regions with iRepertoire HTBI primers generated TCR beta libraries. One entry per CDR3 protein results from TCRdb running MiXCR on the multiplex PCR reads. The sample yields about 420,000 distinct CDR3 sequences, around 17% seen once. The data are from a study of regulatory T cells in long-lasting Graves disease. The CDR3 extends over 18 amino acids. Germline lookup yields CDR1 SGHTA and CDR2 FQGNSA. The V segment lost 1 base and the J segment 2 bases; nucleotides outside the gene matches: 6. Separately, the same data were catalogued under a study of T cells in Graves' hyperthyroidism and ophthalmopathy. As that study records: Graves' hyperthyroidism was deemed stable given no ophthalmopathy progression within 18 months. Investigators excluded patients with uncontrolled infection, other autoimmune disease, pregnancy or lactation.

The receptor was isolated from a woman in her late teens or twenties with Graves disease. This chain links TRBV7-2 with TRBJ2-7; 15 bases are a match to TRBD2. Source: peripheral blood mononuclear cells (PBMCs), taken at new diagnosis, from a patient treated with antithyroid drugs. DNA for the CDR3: TGTGCCAGCAGCTTAGTTTTTGGACTAGCGGGAGGGCCCTACGAGCAGTACTTC. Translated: CASSLVFGLAGGPYEQYF.